This paragraph reports one T cell receptor (beta chain). Antigen: not known. This record comes from a study of Ad26.COV2.S vaccination and SARS-CoV-2 variants. Study-wide points: Substantial response breadth was reportedly seen for spike-specific CD8+ and CD4+ T cells after vaccination. The placebo group had lower spike-specific TCR breadth than the vaccine recipients did. Breadth measured for non-spike TCRs was similar across vaccine and placebo recipients. Possible underestimation of total T cell responses by the TCR breadth and depth analyses was noted.

V was cut by 2 bases and J by 5 bases, with 15 bases left in between. Germline V gives CDR1 SGHAT, CDR2 FQNNGV. This CDR3 is built from 16 residues. Here immunoSEQ multiplex PCR was the method, and the copy in TCRdb shows in-frame clones only, minus some. The repertoire consists of around 370,000 clones, with approximately 90% occurring once and the leading ten covering around 4.2%. The rearrangement uses TRBV11-2 and TRBJ1-4, with TRBD1 as a possible D gene (5 bases). The sequences come from peripheral blood, collected after recovery from COVID-19. This TCR was sampled from a human donor who had recovered from COVID-19. CDR3: CASSLSSGLSNEKLFF. The CDR3 DNA reads TGTGCCAGCAGCTTAAGTTCGGGACTTTCGAATGAAAAACTGTTTTTT.